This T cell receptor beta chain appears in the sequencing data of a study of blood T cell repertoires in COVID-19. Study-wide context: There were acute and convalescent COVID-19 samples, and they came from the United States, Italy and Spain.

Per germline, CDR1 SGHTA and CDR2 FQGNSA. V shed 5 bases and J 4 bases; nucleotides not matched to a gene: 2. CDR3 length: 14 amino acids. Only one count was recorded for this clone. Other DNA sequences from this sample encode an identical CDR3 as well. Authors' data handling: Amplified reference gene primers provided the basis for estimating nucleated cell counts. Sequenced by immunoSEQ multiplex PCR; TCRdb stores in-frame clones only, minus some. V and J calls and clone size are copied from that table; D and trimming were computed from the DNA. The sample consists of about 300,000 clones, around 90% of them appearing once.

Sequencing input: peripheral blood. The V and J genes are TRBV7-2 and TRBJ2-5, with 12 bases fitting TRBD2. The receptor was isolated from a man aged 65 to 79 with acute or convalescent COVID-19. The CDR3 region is CASSPGLAGETQYF. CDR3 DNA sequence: TGTGCCAGCAGCCCGGGACTAGCGGGAGAGACCCAGTACTTC. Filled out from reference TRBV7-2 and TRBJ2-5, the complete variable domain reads GAGVSQSPSNKVTEKGKDVELRCDPISGHTALYWYRQSLGQGLEFLIYFQGNSAPDKSGLPSDRFSAERTGGSVSTLTIQRTQQEDSAVYLCASSPGLAGETQYFGPGTRLLVL.